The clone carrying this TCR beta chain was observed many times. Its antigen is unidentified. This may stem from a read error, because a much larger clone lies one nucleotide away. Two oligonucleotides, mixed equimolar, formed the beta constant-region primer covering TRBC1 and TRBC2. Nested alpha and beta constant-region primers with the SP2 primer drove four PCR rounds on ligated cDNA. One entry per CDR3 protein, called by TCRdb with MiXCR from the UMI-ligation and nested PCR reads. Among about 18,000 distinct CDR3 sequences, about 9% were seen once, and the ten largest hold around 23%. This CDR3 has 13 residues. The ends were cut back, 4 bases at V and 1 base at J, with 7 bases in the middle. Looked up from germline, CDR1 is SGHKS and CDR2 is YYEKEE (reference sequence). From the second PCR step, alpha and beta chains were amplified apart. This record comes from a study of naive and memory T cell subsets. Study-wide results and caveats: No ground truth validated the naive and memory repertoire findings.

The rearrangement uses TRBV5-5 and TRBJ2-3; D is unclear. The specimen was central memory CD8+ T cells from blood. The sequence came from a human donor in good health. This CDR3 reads CASSPDGTDTQYF. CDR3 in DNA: TGTGCCAGCAGCCCGGACGGCACAGATACGCAGTATTTT.